These 2 T cell receptor beta chains were sequenced from one sample in a study of metastatic and nonmetastatic thyroid tumors. TCRdb reassembled clones from the PCR reads with MiXCR. The sample has 25,000 or so clones; around 15% are singletons. There were no patients who had received any treatment before thyroid surgery. The source material was blood. Receptors were obtained from a male donor with papillary thyroid cancer or a benign thyroid nodule (not recorded which). Some clones in this sample may be carry-over from other donors' samples.

This clone has just a few counts. The junction shows a germline mismatch at one end, possibly a read error. V and J are TRBV27 and TRBJ2-1; D not resolved. The CDR3 is made up of 15 amino acids. Germline CDR1 and CDR2: MNHEY and SMNVEV (reference sequence). CDR3 loop: CANSLSGVRRYEQFF. CDR3 nucleotide sequence: TGTGCCAACAGTTTAAGTGGGGTGAGAAGATATGAGCAGTTCTTC.

This sequence joins TRBV28 and TRBJ2-7, with TRBD2 identical over 10 bases. The CDR3 is 17 residues long. Germline CDR1 reads MDHEN; CDR2 reads SYDVKM. The J segment lost 4 bases and the V segment lost 8 bases, leaving 17 bases of the junction unmatched. The CDR3 loop is CASSPHIGTSDTYEQYF. CDR3 sequence (DNA): TGTGCCAGCTCACCTCATATCGGGACTAGCGACACATACGAGCAGTACTTC.